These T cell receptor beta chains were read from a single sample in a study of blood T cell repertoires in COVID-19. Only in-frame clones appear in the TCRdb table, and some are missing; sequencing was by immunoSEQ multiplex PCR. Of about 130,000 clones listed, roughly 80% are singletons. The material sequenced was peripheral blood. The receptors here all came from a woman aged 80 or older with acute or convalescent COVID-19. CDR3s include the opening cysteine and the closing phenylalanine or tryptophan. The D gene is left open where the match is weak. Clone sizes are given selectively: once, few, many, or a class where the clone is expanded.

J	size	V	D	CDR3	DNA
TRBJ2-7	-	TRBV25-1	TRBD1	CASSEYGQGRYEQYF	TGTGCCAGCAGTGAATATGGACAGGGGCGCTACGAGCAGTACTTC
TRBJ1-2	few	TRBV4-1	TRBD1	CASGSGQGASYYGYTF	TGCGCCAGCGGCTCGGGACAGGGGGCTTCTTACTATGGCTACACCTTC
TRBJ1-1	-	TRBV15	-	CATSHPGTTNTEAFF	TGTGCCACCAGCCACCCCGGGACAACGAACACTGAAGCTTTCTTT
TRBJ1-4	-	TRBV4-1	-	CASSQPQEKLFF	TGCGCCAGCAGCCAACCCCAGGAAAAACTGTTTTTT
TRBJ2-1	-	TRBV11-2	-	CASSLGQLYNEQFF	TGTGCCAGCAGCTTAGGACAGCTATACAATGAGCAGTTCTTC
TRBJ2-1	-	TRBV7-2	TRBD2	CASRLAGVNEQFF	TGTGCCAGCAGACTAGCGGGGGTTAATGAGCAGTTCTTC
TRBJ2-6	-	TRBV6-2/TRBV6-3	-	CASSYGHVSSGANVLTF	TGTGCCAGCAGTTACGGACATGTAAGCTCTGGGGCCAACGTCCTGACTTTC
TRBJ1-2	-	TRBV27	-	CASSLTPAVQGDGYTF	TGTGCCAGCAGTTTAACCCCGGCGGTACAGGGAGATGGCTACACCTTC
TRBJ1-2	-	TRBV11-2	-	CASSGGLIYGYTF	TGTGCCAGCAGCGGGGGACTGATCTATGGCTACACCTTC
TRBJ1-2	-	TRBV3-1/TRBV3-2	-	CASSQGAGIYGYTF	TGTGCCAGCAGCCAAGGGGCGGGGATCTATGGCTACACCTTC
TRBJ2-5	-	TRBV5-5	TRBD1	CASRHRGQETQYF	TGTGCCAGCCGCCACAGGGGACAAGAGACCCAGTACTTC